This T cell receptor beta chain was obtained from a study of T-cell reconstitution after alpha-beta-depleted transplantation in children. The library targeted TCRbeta and was prepared with unique molecular identifiers. Each CDR3 protein gets one entry after TCRdb re-called the PCR reads with MiXCR. The sample records just over 350,000 distinct CDR3 sequences, 13% being singletons. Germline V gives CDR1 DFQATT, CDR2 SNEGSKA (reference sequence). This CDR3 has 13 residues. Trimming cost V 6 bases and J 4 bases, with 14 bases left between them. This clonotype came up many times. The chain combines TRBV20-1 with TRBJ2-3; the D is unclear. The clonotype was recovered from a human donor who donated a stem cell graft to a child with Fanconi anemia. The specimen was PBMCs, collected from the stem cell graft. The CDR3 sequence is CSATTFVSDTQYF. The CDR3 DNA reads as TGCAGTGCGACGACCTTCGTGTCAGATACGCAGTATTTT.